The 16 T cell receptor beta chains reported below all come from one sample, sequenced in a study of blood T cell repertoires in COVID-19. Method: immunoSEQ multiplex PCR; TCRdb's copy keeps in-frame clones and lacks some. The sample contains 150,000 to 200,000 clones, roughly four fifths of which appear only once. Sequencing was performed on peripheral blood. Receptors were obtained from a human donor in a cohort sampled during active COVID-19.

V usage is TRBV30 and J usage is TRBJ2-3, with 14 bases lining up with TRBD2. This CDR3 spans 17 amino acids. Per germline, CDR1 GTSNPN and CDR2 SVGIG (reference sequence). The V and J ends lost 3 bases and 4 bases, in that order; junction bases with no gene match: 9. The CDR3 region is CAWRAQTSGRAPDTQYF. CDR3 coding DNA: TGTGCCTGGAGGGCACAGACTAGCGGGAGGGCCCCAGATACGCAGTATTTT.

As DNA, the CDR3 is TGTGCCAGCAGCCAAGTCGTCGGGGGGCCCTACAATGAGCAGTTCTTC. Translated, it gives CASSQVVGGPYNEQFF. The rearrangement links TRBV3-1 (or the pseudogene TRBV3-2) to TRBJ2-1; weak D call: TRBD2 (7 bases). Trimming took off 1 base at V and 2 bases at J, with 12 bases between the two ends. The CDR3 sequence is 16 residues long. Germline lookup yields CDR1 LGHDT and CDR2 YNNKEL (reference sequence).

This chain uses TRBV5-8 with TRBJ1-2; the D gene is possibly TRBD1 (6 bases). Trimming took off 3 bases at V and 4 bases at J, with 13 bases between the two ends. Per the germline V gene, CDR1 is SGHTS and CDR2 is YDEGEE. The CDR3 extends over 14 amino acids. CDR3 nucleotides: TGTGCCAGCAGCTCAGGGGCTAGCGGCTATGGCTACACCTTC. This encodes CASSSGASGYGYTF. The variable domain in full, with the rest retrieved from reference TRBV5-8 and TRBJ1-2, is EAGVTQSPTHLIKTRGQQATLRCSPISGHTSVYWYQQALGLGLQFLLWYDEGEERNRGNFPPRFSGRQFPNYSSELNVNALELEDSALYLCASSSGASGYGYTFGSGTRLTVV.

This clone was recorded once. The CDR3 nucleotides are TGTGCCAGCCGCCAGGGTTTCCGCTACGAGCAGTACTTC. Protein: CASRQGFRYEQYF. This rearrangement joins TRBV7-9 to TRBJ2-7, with D tentatively TRBD1 (5 bases). This CDR3 is 13 amino acids long. Looked up from germline, CDR1 is SEHNR and CDR2 is FQNEAQ (reference sequence). The V end was cut by 8 bases, the J end by 3 bases, with 14 bases between.

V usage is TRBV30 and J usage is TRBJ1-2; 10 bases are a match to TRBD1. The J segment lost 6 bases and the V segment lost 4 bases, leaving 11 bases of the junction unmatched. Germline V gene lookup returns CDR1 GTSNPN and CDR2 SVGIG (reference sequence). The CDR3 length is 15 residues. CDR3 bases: TGTGCCTGGAATCGGCTGGGACAGGGGCTGAATGGCTACACCTTC. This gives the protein CAWNRLGQGLNGYTF.

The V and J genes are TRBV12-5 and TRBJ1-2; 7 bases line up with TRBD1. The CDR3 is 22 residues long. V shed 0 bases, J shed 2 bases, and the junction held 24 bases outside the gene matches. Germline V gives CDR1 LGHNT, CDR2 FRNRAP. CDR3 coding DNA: TGTGCTAGTGGTTTGGTGCTGATGGGGGAGAAGACAGGGCAACTACTAAACTATGGCTACACCTTC. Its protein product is CASGLVLMGEKTGQLLNYGYTF.

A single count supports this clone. Here the CDR3 reads CASSHSSYEQYF. Here the CDR3 DNA reads TGTGCCAGCAGCCATAGCTCCTACGAGCAGTACTTC. V and J are TRBV11-2 and TRBJ2-7; D call uncertain. The CDR3 extends over 12 amino acids. The germline V gene has CDR1 SGHAT and CDR2 FQNNGV. Trimming shortened V by 5 bases and J by 0 bases, and 5 bases separated the two germline ends.

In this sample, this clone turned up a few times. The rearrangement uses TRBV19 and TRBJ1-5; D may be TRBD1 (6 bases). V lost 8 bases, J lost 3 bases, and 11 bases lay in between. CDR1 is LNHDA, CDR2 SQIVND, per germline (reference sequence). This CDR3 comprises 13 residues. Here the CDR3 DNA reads TGTGCCAGTGCGGACAGCGTCAATCAGCCCCAGCATTTT. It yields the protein CASADSVNQPQHF. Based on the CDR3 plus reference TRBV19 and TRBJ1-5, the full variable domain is DGGITQSPKYLFRKEGQNVTLSCEQNLNHDAMYWYRQDPGQGLRLIYYSQIVNDFQKGDIAEGYSVSREKKESFPLTVTSAQKNPTAFYLCASADSVNQPQHFGDGTRLSIL.

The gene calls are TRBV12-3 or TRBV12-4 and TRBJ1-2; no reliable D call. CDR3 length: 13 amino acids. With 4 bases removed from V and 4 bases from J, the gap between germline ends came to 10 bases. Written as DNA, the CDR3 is TGTGCCAGCAGTTCGGGGAGGGCCTATGGCTACACCTTC. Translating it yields CASSSGRAYGYTF.

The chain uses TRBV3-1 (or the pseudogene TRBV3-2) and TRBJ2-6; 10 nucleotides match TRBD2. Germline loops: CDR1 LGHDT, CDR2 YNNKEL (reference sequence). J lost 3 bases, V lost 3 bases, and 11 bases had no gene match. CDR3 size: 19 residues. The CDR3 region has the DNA TGTGCCAGCAGCCAGGAGAGCGGGGGGGCCGTGAATGGGGCCAACGTCCTGACTTTC. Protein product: CASSQESGGAVNGANVLTF.

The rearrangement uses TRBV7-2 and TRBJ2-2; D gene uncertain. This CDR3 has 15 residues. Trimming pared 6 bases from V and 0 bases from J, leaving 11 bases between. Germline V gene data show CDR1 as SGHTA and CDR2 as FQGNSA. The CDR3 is CASSRSPSNTGELFF. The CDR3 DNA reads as TGTGCCAGCAGTAGAAGTCCCTCGAACACCGGGGAGCTGTTTTTT.

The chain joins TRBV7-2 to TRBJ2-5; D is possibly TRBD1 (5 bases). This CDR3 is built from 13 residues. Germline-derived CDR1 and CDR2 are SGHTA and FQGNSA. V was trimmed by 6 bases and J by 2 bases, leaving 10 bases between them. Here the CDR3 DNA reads TGTGCCAGCAGGGCCAGGGTTCAAGAGACCCAGTACTTC. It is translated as CASRARVQETQYF.

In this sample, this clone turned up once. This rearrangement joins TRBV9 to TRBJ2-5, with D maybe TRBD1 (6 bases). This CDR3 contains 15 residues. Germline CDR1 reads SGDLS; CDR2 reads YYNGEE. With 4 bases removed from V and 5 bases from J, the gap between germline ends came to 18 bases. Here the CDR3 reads CASSPRPQGIETQYF. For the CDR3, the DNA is TGTGCCAGCAGCCCCCGGCCGCAGGGGATCGAGACCCAGTACTTC.

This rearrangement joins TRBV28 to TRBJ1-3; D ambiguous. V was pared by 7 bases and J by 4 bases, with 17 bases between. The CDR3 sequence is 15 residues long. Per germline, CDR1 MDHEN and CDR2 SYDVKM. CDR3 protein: CASNLSTRGGNTIYF. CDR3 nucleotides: TGTGCCAGCAACCTTTCAACTCGCGGGGGAAACACCATATATTTT.

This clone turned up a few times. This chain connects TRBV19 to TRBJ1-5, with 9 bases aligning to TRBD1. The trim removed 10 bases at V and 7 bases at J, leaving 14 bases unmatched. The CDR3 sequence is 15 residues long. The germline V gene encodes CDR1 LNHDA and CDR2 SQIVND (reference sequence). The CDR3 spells CATDSATGGIQPQHF. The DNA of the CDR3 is TGTGCCACTGACTCCGCTACAGGGGGCATCCAGCCCCAGCATTTT.

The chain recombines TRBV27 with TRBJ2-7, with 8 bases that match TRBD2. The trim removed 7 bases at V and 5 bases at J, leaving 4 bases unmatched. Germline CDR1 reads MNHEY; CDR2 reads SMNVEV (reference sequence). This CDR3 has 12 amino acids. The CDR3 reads CASTDGRDEQYF. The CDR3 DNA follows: TGTGCCAGCACAGACGGGAGGGACGAGCAGTACTTC.